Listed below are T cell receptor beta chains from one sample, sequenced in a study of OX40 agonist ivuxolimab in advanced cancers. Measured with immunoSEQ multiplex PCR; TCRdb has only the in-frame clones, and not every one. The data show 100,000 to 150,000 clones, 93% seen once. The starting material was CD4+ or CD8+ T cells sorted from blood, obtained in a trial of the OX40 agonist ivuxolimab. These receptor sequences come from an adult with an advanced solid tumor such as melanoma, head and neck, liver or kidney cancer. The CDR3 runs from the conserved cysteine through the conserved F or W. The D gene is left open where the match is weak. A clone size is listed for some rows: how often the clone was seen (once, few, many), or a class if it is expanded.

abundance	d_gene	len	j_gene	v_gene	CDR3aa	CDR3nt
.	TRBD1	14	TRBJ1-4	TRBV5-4	CASSTDRGAEKLFF	TGTGCCAGCAGCACGGACAGGGGGGCTGAAAAACTGTTTTTT
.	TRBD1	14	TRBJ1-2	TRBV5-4	CASSNRDRDYGYTF	TGTGCCAGCAGCAACCGGGACAGGGACTATGGCTACACCTTC
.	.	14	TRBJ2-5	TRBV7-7	CASSPRGVGETQYF	TGTGCCAGCAGCCCCCGCGGGGTGGGGGAGACCCAGTACTTC
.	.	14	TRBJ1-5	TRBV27	CASSRTGSRQPQHF	TGTGCCAGCAGCCGGACGGGAAGTCGTCAGCCCCAGCATTTT
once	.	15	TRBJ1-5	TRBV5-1	CASSLGVSGNQPQHF	TGCGCCAGCAGCTTGGGGGTGTCGGGCAATCAGCCCCAGCATTTT
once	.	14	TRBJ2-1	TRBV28	CASSLRAGYNEQFF	TGTGCCAGCAGTCTTCGGGCAGGCTACAATGAGCAGTTCTTC
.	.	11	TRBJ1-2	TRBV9	CASSVDGGYTF	TGTGCCAGCAGCGTAGATGGAGGCTACACCTTC
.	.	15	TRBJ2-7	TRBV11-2	CASSRTGQGHYEQYF	TGTGCCAGCAGCCGAACAGGTCAGGGCCACTACGAGCAGTACTTC
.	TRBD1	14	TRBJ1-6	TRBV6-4	CASSEVQGNSPLHF	TGTGCCAGCAGCGAAGTACAGGGGAATTCACCCCTCCACTTT
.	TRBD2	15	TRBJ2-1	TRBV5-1	CASSLVLADVNEQFF	TGCGCCAGCAGCTTGGTACTAGCGGACGTCAATGAGCAGTTCTTC
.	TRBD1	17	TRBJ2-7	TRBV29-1	CSVVIRRQGAPSYEQYF	TGCAGCGTTGTAATCCGCCGACAGGGGGCCCCATCCTACGAGCAGTACTTC
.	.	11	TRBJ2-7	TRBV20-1	CSASGDYEQYF	TGCAGTGCTAGTGGAGATTACGAGCAGTACTTC
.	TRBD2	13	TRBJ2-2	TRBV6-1	CASRTSGAGELFF	TGTGCCAGCAGGACTAGCGGGGCTGGGGAGCTGTTTTTT
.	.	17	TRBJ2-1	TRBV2	CASSEEGGLSSYNEQFF	TGTGCCAGCAGTGAAGAGGGCGGACTGAGCTCCTACAATGAGCAGTTCTTC
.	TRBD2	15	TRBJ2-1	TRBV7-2	CASSRTSGSYNEQFF	TGTGCCAGCAGCCGAACTAGCGGGAGTTACAATGAGCAGTTCTTC
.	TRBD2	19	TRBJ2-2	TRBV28	CASSLGHLLSGGYTGELFF	TGTGCCAGCAGTCTCGGCCACCTCCTCAGCGGGGGTTACACCGGGGAGCTGTTTTTT
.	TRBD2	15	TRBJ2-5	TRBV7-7	CASSPGLAGRETQYF	TGTGCCAGCAGCCCTGGACTAGCGGGAAGAGAGACCCAGTACTTC
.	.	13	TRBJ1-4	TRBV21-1	CASPRGENEKLFF	TGTGCCAGCCCCAGGGGGGAGAATGAAAAACTGTTTTTT
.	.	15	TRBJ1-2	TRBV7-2	CASSLREDSNYGYTF	TGTGCCAGCAGCTTAAGGGAGGACAGTAACTATGGCTACACCTTC
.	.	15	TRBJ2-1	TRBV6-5	CASSYSSGTHNEQFF	TGTGCCAGCAGTTACTCGAGTGGGACTCACAATGAGCAGTTCTTC
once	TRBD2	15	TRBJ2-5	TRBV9	CASSVGLARQETQYF	TGTGCCAGCAGCGTCGGACTAGCCCGACAAGAGACCCAGTACTTC
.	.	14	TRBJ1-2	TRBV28	CASSLEGANYGYTF	TGTGCCAGCAGTTTGGAGGGGGCTAACTATGGCTACACCTTC
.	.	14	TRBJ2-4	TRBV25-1	CASSDNRALNIQYF	TGTGCCAGCAGTGATAATCGAGCGCTAAACATTCAGTACTTC
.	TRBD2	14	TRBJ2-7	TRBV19	CASSNPAGTYEQYF	TGTGCCAGTAGTAACCCAGCGGGGACCTACGAGCAGTACTTC
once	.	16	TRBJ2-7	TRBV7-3	CASSWEAGSKGYEQYF	TGTGCCAGCAGCTGGGAGGCAGGGTCAAAAGGCTACGAGCAGTACTTC
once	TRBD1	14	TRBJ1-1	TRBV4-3	CASSRTGSNTEAFF	TGCGCCAGCAGCCGGACAGGGTCGAACACTGAAGCTTTCTTT
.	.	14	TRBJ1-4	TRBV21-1	CASSKAGGDEKLFF	TGTGCCAGCAGCAAAGCGGGGGGAGACGAAAAACTGTTTTTT
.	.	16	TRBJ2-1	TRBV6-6	CASSYSGTIYRDEQFF	TGTGCCAGCAGTTACTCTGGGACTATCTACAGGGATGAGCAGTTCTTC
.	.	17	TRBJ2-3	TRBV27	CASSAPSDVTSTDTQYF	TGTGCCAGCAGTGCTCCTTCGGACGTAACTAGCACAGATACGCAGTATTTT
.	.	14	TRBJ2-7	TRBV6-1	CASNRDSLAYEQYF	TGTGCCAGCAATCGAGACAGCCTCGCCTACGAGCAGTACTTC
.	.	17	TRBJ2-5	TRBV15	CATSRLEGRYNRWTQYF	TGTGCCACCAGCAGACTGGAGGGAAGATACAATAGATGGACCCAGTACTTC
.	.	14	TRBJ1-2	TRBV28	CASSLADWTYGYTF	TGTGCCAGCAGTTTAGCAGACTGGACATATGGCTACACCTTC
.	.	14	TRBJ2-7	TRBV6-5	CASSYWGSSYEQYF	TGTGCCAGCAGTTATTGGGGGAGCTCCTACGAGCAGTACTTC
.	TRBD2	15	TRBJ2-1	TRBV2	CASSDKGLLLDEQFF	TGTGCCAGCAGTGATAAGGGACTACTCCTAGATGAGCAGTTCTTC
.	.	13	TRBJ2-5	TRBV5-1	CASSRTAEETQYF	TGCGCCAGCAGTCGGACAGCTGAAGAGACCCAGTACTTC
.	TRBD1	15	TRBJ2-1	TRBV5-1	CASSLVGQVGNEQFF	TGCGCCAGCAGCTTGGTGGGACAGGTGGGCAATGAGCAGTTCTTC
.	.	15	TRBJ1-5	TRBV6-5	CASKIGSYSNQPQHF	TGTGCCAGCAAAATAGGGAGTTATAGCAATCAGCCCCAGCATTTT
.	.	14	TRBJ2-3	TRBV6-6	CASSLRGLTDTQYF	TGTGCCAGCAGCCTTCGGGGCCTCACAGATACGCAGTATTTT
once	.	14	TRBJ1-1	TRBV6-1	CASSESRGLAEAFF	TGTGCCAGCAGTGAATCGCGGGGGCTGGCTGAAGCTTTCTTT
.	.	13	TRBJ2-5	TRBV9	CASSVGVGETQYF	TGTGCCAGCAGCGTAGGAGTAGGAGAGACCCAGTACTTC
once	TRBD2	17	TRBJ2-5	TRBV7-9	CASSLALSTSGLETQYF	TGTGCCAGCAGCTTAGCATTGTCGACTAGCGGGTTGGAGACCCAGTACTTC
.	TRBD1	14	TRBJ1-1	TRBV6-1	CASKTGTGNTEAFF	TGTGCCAGCAAAACCGGGACAGGGAACACTGAAGCTTTCTTT
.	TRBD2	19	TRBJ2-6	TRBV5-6	CASSSSGTSFLSGANVLTF	TGTGCCAGCAGCTCCTCCGGGACTAGCTTCCTCTCTGGGGCCAACGTCCTGACTTTC
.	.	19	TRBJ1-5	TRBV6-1	CASSETNNSLRDSNQPQHF	TGTGCCAGCAGTGAAACCAATAACAGCCTCCGTGATAGCAATCAGCCCCAGCATTTT
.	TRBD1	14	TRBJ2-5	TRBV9	CASSVDPRTGTQYF	TGTGCCAGCAGCGTAGACCCCCGGACAGGGACCCAGTACTTC
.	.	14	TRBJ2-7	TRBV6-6	CASSYGRSSYEQYF	TGTGCCAGCAGTTACGGCCGTTCCTCCTACGAGCAGTACTTC
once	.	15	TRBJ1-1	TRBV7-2	CASSFRTSQGTEAFF	TGTGCCAGCAGCTTCCGGACATCCCAAGGCACTGAAGCTTTCTTT
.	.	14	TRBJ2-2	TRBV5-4	CASSVGHNTGELFF	TGTGCCAGCAGCGTAGGACATAACACCGGGGAGCTGTTTTTT
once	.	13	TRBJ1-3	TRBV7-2	CASSESSGNTIYF	TGTGCCAGTAGCGAGAGCTCTGGAAACACCATATATTTT
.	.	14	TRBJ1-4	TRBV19	CASSIQGINEKLFF	TGTGCCAGTAGTATACAGGGGATAAATGAAAAACTGTTTTTT
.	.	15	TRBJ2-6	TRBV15	CATSVRTAGANVLTF	TGTGCCACCAGCGTACGGACGGCTGGGGCCAACGTCCTGACTTTC
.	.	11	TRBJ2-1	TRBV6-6	CASSYEGEQFF	TGTGCCAGCAGTTACGAGGGGGAGCAGTTCTTC
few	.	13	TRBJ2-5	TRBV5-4	CASSSSSQETQYF	TGTGCCAGCAGCTCTAGTTCCCAAGAGACCCAGTACTTC